Below, 25 T cell receptor beta chains from the same sample are listed, as sequenced in a study of cytomegalovirus exposure and HLA in healthy donors. PCR used 60 Vbeta primers and 13 Jbeta primers. Here immunoSEQ multiplex PCR was the method, and the copy in TCRdb shows in-frame clones only, minus some. The sample carries approximately 140,000 clones, around three quarters recorded once. Specimen: PBMCs. These receptors came from a woman aged 60-70 years in good health and CMV-seropositive.

A single count supports this clone. This chain connects TRBV12-5 to TRBJ1-1, with D possibly TRBD1 on 6 matching bases. V was pared by 10 bases and J by 4 bases, with 19 bases between. Germline V gene lookup returns CDR1 LGHNT and CDR2 FRNRAP. The CDR3 spans 14 residues. The CDR3 here is CATLDSQGGTEAFF. The CDR3 DNA follows: TGTGCTACCTTGGACAGCCAAGGGGGCACTGAAGCTTTCTTT.

The V gene is TRBV10-2, the J gene TRBJ1-3; TRBD1 agrees at 9 bases. Germline V CDR1 and CDR2: WSHSY, SAAADI. The CDR3 spans 15 residues. V was clipped by 8 bases and J by 4 bases; unmatched bases: 9. The CDR3, as DNA: TGCGCCAGCTCTCCCCGGGACAGGGAAGGAAACACCATATATTTT. Translated, it gives CASSPRDREGNTIYF.

This clone was recorded only once. The chain couples TRBV25-1 to TRBJ2-1, with D unresolved. Germline V gene sequence: CDR1 MGHDK, CDR2 SYGVNS. The CDR3 has 13 amino acids. Between the trimmed V and J ends, which lost 7 bases and 4 bases, there was a span of 11 bases. DNA of the CDR3: TGTGCCAGCACCCGAGACACATACAATGAGCAGTTCTTC. Amino acid sequence: CASTRDTYNEQFF.

This chain links TRBV5-8 with TRBJ1-1, with D hard to call. Germline assignment: CDR1 SGHTS and CDR2 YDEGEE. With 1 base removed from V and 7 bases from J, the gap between germline ends came to 14 bases. CDR3 length: 14 residues. In DNA form, the CDR3 reads TGTGCCAGCAGCTTGAAGCAGGTCGAGAATGAAGCTTTCTTT. Translated: CASSLKQVENEAFF.

This clone was recorded a few times. As the CDR3 is not closed by the conserved phenylalanine or tryptophan, this likely results from a read error. V is TRBV4-1 and J is TRBJ1-2, with D unclear. The length of the CDR3 is 15 residues. Germline V gives CDR1 MGHRA, CDR2 YSYEKL. V lost 1 base, J lost 5 bases, and 14 bases lay in between. The CDR3 spells CASSQGSVDYYGYTL. CDR3 sequence (DNA): TGCGCCAGCAGCCAAGGGAGCGTTGACTATTATGGCTACACCCTC.

The V call is TRBV2, the J call TRBJ1-2, with TRBD1 identical over 8 bases. The CDR3 length is 16 residues. V lost 0 bases and J lost 4; bases outside the gene matches: 7. The germline V gene has CDR1 SNHLY and CDR2 FYNNEI. The DNA for the CDR3 is TGTGCCAGCAGTGAAGCTAAAGCGGGACAGGCCTATGGCTACACCTTC. Protein product: CASSEAKAGQAYGYTF.

The genes are TRBV27 and TRBJ2-2; 9 nucleotides agree with TRBD1. V was pared by 5 bases and J by 4 bases, with 8 bases of the junction left unmatched. This CDR3 comprises 16 residues. Germline CDR1 reads MNHEY; CDR2 reads SMNVEV (reference sequence). The CDR3 DNA follows: TGTGCCAGCAGTCCGAGGGACAGGGTAGGCACCGGGGAGCTGTTTTTT. This sequence encodes CASSPRDRVGTGELFF.

The chain recombines TRBV27 with TRBJ2-3; TRBD1 aligns across 7 bases. From germline, CDR1 is MNHEY and CDR2 SMNVEV (reference sequence). With 6 bases clipped from V and 0 bases from J, the junction kept 3 bases outside the gene matches. This CDR3 is 14 amino acids long. Here the CDR3 DNA reads TGTGCCAGCAGACCGGACAGGAGCACAGATACGCAGTATTTT. Its protein is CASRPDRSTDTQYF.

The chain has TRBV4-1 and TRBJ2-1; D is perhaps TRBD1 (6 bases). This CDR3 is 16 amino acids long. Germline-derived CDR1 and CDR2 are MGHRA and YSYEKL. V was cut by 4 bases and J by 9 bases, with 22 bases left in between. CDR3 residues: CASSPGFRTAILEQFF. CDR3 nucleotides: TGCGCCAGCAGCCCTGGGTTCAGGACAGCTATTCTTGAGCAGTTCTTC.

V is TRBV5-1 and J is TRBJ1-2; no clear D gene. The CDR3 totals 14 residues. V shed 6 bases and J shed 4 bases, with 16 bases lying between them. Germline lookup yields CDR1 SGHRS and CDR2 YFSETQ. CDR3 bases: TGCGCCAGCACCTCGGAGGAGGGCGTCTATGGCTACACCTTC. Protein product: CASTSEEGVYGYTF.

The gene calls are TRBV5-1 and TRBJ1-3; TRBD1 matches 8 bases. Germline CDR1 is SGHRS and CDR2 is YFSETQ. This CDR3 is built from 14 residues. J was trimmed by 3 bases and V by 4 bases; bases with no gene match: 3. CDR3 nucleotide sequence: TGCGCCAGCAGCAGGACAGGGAGTGGAAACACCATATATTTT. Translation gives CASSRTGSGNTIYF.

This rearrangement joins TRBV9 to TRBJ1-4; D might be TRBD1 (6 bases). V lost 3 bases and J lost 6, with 9 bases in between. The CDR3 has 13 amino acids. Germline assignment: CDR1 SGDLS and CDR2 YYNGEE. CDR3: CASSDGQYEKLFF. The CDR3 DNA follows: TGTGCCAGCAGCGACGGACAGTATGAAAAACTGTTTTTT.

This clone was picked up a small number of times. The J gene is TRBJ2-7, the V gene TRBV11-2, with D uncertain. CDR3 length equals 14 residues. With 5 bases removed from V and 0 bases from J, the gap between germline ends came to 11 bases. Per the germline V gene, CDR1 is SGHAT and CDR2 is FQNNGV. The CDR3 nucleotides read TGTGCCAGCAGCCCTCCCGCCAGCTCCTACGAGCAGTACTTC. This sequence encodes CASSPPASSYEQYF. The whole variable domain, remainder taken from reference TRBV11-2 and TRBJ2-7, is EAGVAQSPRYKIIEKRQSVAFWCNPISGHATLYWYQQILGQGPKLLIQFQNNGVVDDSQLPKDRFSAERLKGVDSTLKIQPAKLEDSAVYLCASSPPASSYEQYFGPGTRLTVT.

CDR3 DNA sequence: TGTGCCAGCAGGGATAACAGGGGGGGAGACACTGAAGCTTTCTTT. Its protein is CASRDNRGGDTEAFF. The chain carries TRBV2 and TRBJ1-1, with 8 nucleotides matching TRBD1. V gave up 6 bases and J gave up 3 bases; unmatched junction bases: 9. The CDR3 has 15 amino acids. CDR1 and CDR2 from the germline V gene are SNHLY and FYNNEI.

In the case of this clone: The sample carries other DNA sequences with the same CDR3. The chain recombines TRBV6-5 with TRBJ1-1, with D unresolved. The CDR3 length is 15 residues. CDR1 and CDR2 (germline): MNHEY, SVGAGI. Trimming left V 2 bases short and J 1 base short, with 11 bases between. The CDR3 region is CASSYTTTGNTEAFF. CDR3 sequence (DNA): TGTGCCAGCAGTTACACTACCACCGGGAACACTGAAGCTTTCTTT.

The rearrangement links TRBV2 to TRBJ2-5, with TRBD1 matching over 10 bases. In germline, CDR1 is SNHLY, CDR2 FYNNEI. The CDR3 has 13 amino acids. Unmatched junction bases numbered 8, after V lost 10 bases and J lost 6 bases. The CDR3 DNA reads as TGTGCCACTTCCGGGACAGGGGATCAGACCCAGTACTTC. Translated: CATSGTGDQTQYF. Full variable domain (remainder filled in from reference TRBV2 and TRBJ2-5): EPEVTQTPSHQVTQMGQEVILRCVPISNHLYFYWYRQILGQKVEFLVSFYNNEISEKSEIFDDQFSVERPDGSNFTLKIRSTKLEDSAMYFCATSGTGDQTQYFGPGTRLLVL.

The rearrangement links TRBV19 to TRBJ2-5; the match to TRBD1 covers 7 bases. The germline V gene has CDR1 LNHDA and CDR2 SQIVND (reference sequence). Trimming cost V 3 bases and J 0 bases; bases outside gene matches: 1. This CDR3 comprises 14 residues. The CDR3 reads CASSMGQHQETQYF. As DNA, the CDR3 is TGTGCCAGTAGTATGGGACAGCACCAAGAGACCCAGTACTTC.

This chain uses TRBV15 with TRBJ2-7, with D possibly TRBD1 on 6 matching bases. Trimming took 4 bases from V and 2 from J, leaving 18 bases between them. The germline V gene encodes CDR1 LNHNV and CDR2 YYDKDF (reference sequence). The CDR3 contains 16 residues. The CDR3 loop reads CATSTYQGDTPYEQYF. In DNA, the CDR3 is TGTGCCACCAGCACATACCAAGGGGACACACCCTACGAGCAGTACTTC.

The V gene is TRBV7-9, the J gene TRBJ1-5; 7 bases line up with TRBD1. V shed 5 bases, J shed 6 bases, and the junction held 4 bases outside the gene matches. The CDR3 covers 13 residues. The germline V gene has CDR1 SEHNR and CDR2 FQNEAQ (reference sequence). The CDR3 DNA is TGTGCCAGCAGCCCCGAGGGGGCTCAGCCCCAGCATTTT. Amino acids: CASSPEGAQPQHF. The full variable domain, its missing parts supplied by reference TRBV7-9 and TRBJ1-5, is DTGVSQNPRHKITKRGQNVTFRCDPISEHNRLYWYRQTLGQGPEFLTYFQNEAQLEKSRLLSDRFSAERPKGSFSTLEIQRTEQGDSAMYLCASSPEGAQPQHFGDGTRLSIL.

The CDR3 DNA reads as TGTGCCAGCAGCTTGGCTAGCGGGGGTGTGGATACGCAGTATTTT. Translation gives CASSLASGGVDTQYF. V gene TRBV11-1 combines with J gene TRBJ2-3; 10 nucleotides line up with TRBD2. CDR1 SGHAT and CDR2 FQDESV come from the germline V gene (reference sequence). The CDR3 is 15 amino acids. After removal of 3 bases from V and 6 bases from J, the junction contained 6 bases not matched to a gene.

This clone was observed a handful of times. V and J are TRBV7-6 and TRBJ2-7, with 8 bases fitting TRBD1. The CDR3 loop spans 14 amino acids. J gave up 6 bases and V 5 bases, and 9 bases lay outside the gene matches. The germline V gene encodes CDR1 SGHVS and CDR2 FNYEAQ. CDR3 DNA: TGTGCCAGCAGCGTAGACAGGGGCGCTTTCGAGCAGTACTTC. This sequence encodes CASSVDRGAFEQYF.

This clone was observed once. The chain employs TRBV6-1 and TRBJ1-1, with D unresolved. The germline gives CDR1 MNHNS, CDR2 SASEGT. The CDR3 has 13 amino acids. In DNA, the CDR3 is TGTGGGGGAGGGCGGACGGGGAACACTGAAGCTTTCTTT. It translates to CGGGRTGNTEAFF.

The chain combines TRBV14 with TRBJ2-3, with 9 bases lining up with TRBD2. The junction had 4 bases not matched to a gene; V was cut back by 3 bases and J by 0 bases. This CDR3 is 16 amino acids long. CDR1 is SGHDN and CDR2 is FVKESK in the germline V gene. The CDR3 DNA sequence: TGTGCCAGCAGCCAGGCGGGGGGGCTCAGCACAGATACGCAGTATTTT. This gives the protein CASSQAGGLSTDTQYF. The full variable domain, with the rest looked up from reference TRBV14 and TRBJ2-3, is EAGVTQFPSHSVIEKGQTVTLRCDPISGHDNLYWYRRVMGKEIKFLLHFVKESKQDESGMPNNRFLAERTGGTYSTLKVQPAELEDSGVYFCASSQAGGLSTDTQYFGPGTRLTVL.

The rearrangement uses TRBV7-9 and TRBJ1-3, with D maybe TRBD1 (6 bases). Trimming removed 2 bases from V and 0 bases from J, with 8 bases in between. This CDR3 is 15 amino acids long. The germline CDR1 and CDR2 sequences are SEHNR and FQNEAQ (reference sequence). The CDR3 reads CASSLQGGSGNTIYF. The CDR3 region has the DNA TGTGCCAGCAGCTTACAAGGGGGCTCTGGAAACACCATATATTTT.

This clone has a handful of counts. The chain recombines TRBV6-5 with TRBJ1-2; the D is unclear. The CDR3 consists of 14 residues. Trimming removed 6 bases at V and 8 bases at J, with 19 bases between. Germline V gene data show CDR1 as MNHEY and CDR2 as SVGAGI. CDR3 bases: TGTGCCAGCAGAGTCAACGGGAATCCGGGAGGCTACACCTTC. Encoded protein: CASRVNGNPGGYTF.